These T cell receptor beta chains were read from a single sample in a study of blood T cell repertoires in COVID-19. Using immunoSEQ multiplex PCR, the repertoire was profiled, and TCRdb retains in-frame clones only, with some absent. The data hold roughly 100,000 clones, with roughly 80% observed a single time. Sequencing was performed on peripheral blood. All receptors come from a man in his 60s with acute or convalescent COVID-19. Both conserved end residues are part of each CDR3. Not all rows give a size; the values are once, few, many and, for expanded clones, a class.

>NA|TRBJ1-2|TRBV19
CASNIDSASGYTF
>NA|TRBJ1-2|TRBV2
CASGPNLWGYTF
>NA|TRBJ1-2|TRBV27
CASSKSGELGGYTF
>once|TRBJ1-3|TRBV3-1/TRBV3-2
CASSAGTFGVGNTIYF
>NA|TRBJ2-5|TRBV11-2
CASSLGGSRETQYF
>NA|TRBJ2-7|TRBV7-6
CASSLGSRGSSYEQYF
>NA|TRBJ2-1|TRBV5-1
CASSLTGVEQFF
>NA|TRBJ1-2|TRBV29-1
CSVDGQGSRGYTF
>NA|TRBJ2-3|TRBV30
CAWRKVAGDDTQYF
>once|TRBJ2-1|TRBV10-1
CASSESSGRAEQFF
>NA|TRBJ1-4|TRBV10-1
CASRPLGHRKTVF